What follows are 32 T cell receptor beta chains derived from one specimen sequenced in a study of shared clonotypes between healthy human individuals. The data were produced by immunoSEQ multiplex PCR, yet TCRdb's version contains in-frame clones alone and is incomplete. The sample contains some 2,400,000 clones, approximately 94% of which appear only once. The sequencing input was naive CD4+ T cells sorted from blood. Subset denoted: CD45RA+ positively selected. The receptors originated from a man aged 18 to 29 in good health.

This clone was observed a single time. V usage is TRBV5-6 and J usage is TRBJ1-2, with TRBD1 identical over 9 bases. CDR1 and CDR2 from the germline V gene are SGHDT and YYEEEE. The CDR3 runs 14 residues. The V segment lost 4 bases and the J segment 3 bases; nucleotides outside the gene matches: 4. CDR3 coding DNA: TGTGCCAGCAGCCGGGGACAGGGCCACTATGGCTACACCTTC. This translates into CASSRGQGHYGYTF.

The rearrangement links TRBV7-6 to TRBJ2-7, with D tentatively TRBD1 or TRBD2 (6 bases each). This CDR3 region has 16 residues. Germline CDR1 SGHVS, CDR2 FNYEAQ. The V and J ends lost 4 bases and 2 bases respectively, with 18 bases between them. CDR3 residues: CASSSTLERGAYEQYF. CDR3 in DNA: TGTGCCAGCAGCTCAACCCTCGAGAGGGGGGCCTACGAGCAGTACTTC.

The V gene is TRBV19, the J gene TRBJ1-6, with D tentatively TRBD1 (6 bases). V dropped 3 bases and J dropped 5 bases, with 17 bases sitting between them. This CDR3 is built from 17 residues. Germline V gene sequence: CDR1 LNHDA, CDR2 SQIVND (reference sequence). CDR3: CASSIFSGGDHNSPLHF. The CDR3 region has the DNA TGTGCCAGTAGTATTTTCTCGGGGGGCGATCATAATTCACCCCTCCACTTT.

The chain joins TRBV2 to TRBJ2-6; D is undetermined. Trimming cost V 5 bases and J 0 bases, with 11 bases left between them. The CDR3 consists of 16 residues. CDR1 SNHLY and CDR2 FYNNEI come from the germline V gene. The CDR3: CASSPVFFSGANVLTF. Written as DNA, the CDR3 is TGTGCCAGCAGTCCCGTGTTCTTCTCTGGGGCCAACGTCCTGACTTTC.

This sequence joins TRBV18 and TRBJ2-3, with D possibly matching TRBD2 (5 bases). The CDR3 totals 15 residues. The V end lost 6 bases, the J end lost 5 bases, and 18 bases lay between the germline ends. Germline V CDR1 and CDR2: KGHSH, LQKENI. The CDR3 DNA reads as TGTGCCAGCTCCGGAAGAGAGGGTCTAGGAGATACGCAGTATTTT. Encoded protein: CASSGREGLGDTQYF.

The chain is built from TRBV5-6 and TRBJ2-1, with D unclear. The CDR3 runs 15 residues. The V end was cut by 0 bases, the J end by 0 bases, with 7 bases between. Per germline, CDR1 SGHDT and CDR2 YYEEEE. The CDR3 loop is CASSLVESSYNEQFF. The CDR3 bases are TGTGCCAGCAGCTTGGTAGAGAGCTCCTACAATGAGCAGTTCTTC.

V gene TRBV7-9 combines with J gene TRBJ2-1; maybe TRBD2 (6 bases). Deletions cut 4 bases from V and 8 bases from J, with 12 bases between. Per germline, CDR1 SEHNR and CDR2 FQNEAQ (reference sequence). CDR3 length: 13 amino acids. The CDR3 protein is CASSSGTVDEQFF. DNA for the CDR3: TGTGCCAGCAGCTCCGGGACTGTCGATGAGCAGTTCTTC. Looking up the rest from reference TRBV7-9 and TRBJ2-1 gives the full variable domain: DTGVSQNPRHKITKRGQNVTFRCDPISEHNRLYWYRQTLGQGPEFLTYFQNEAQLEKSRLLSDRFSAERPKGSFSTLEIQRTEQGDSAMYLCASSSGTVDEQFFGPGTRLTVL.

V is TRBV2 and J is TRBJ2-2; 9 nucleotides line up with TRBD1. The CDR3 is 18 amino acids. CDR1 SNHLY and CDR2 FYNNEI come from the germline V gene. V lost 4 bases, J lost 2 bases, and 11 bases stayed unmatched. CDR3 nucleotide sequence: TGTGCCAGCAGTGGGCAAGGGAGACAGGGGGTTAACACCGGGGAGCTGTTTTTT. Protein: CASSGQGRQGVNTGELFF.

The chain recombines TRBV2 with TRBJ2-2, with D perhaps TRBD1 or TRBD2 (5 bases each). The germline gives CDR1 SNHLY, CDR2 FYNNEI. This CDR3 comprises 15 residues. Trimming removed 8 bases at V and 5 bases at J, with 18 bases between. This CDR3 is CASGRGLWETGELFF. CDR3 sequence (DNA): TGTGCCAGCGGTAGGGGTTTGTGGGAGACCGGGGAGCTGTTTTTT.

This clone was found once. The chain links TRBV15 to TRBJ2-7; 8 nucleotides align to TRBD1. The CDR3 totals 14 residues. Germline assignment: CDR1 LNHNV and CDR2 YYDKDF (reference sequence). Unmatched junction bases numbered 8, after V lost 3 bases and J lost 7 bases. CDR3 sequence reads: CATSRDRDVFEQYF. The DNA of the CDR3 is TGTGCCACCAGCAGGGACAGGGACGTTTTTGAGCAGTACTTC.

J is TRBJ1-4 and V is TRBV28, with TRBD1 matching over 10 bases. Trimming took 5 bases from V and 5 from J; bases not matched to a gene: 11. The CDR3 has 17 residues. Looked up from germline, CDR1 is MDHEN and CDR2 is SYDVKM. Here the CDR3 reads CASSTPGQGSKNEKLFF. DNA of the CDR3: TGTGCCAGCAGTACCCCGGGACAGGGGTCGAAGAATGAAAAACTGTTTTTT.

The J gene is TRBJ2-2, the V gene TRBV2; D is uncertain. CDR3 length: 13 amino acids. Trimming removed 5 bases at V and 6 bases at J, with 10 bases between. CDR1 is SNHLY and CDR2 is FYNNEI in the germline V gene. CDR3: CASSPQFAGELFF. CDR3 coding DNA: TGTGCCAGCAGTCCCCAGTTTGCCGGGGAGCTGTTTTTT.

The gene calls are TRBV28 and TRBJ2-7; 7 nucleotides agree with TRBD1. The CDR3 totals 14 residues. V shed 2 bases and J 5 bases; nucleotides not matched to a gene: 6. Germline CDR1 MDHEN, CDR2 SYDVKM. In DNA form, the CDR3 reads TGTGCCAGCAGTTTACAGGGGGAGAGGAACGAGCAGTACTTC. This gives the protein CASSLQGERNEQYF.

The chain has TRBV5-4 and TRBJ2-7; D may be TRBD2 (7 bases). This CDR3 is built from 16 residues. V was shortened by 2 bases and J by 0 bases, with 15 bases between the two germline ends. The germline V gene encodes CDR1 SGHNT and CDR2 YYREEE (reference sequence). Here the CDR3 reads CASSFPGGPSSYEQYF. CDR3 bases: TGTGCCAGCAGCTTCCCGGGGGGCCCGAGCTCCTACGAGCAGTACTTC.

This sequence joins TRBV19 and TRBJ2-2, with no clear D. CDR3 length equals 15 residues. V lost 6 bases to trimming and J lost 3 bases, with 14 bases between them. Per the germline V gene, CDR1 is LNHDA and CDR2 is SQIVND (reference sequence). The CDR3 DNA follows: TGTGCCAGTAGAGGTAGCCTAGTATACACCGGGGAGCTGTTTTTT. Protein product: CASRGSLVYTGELFF.

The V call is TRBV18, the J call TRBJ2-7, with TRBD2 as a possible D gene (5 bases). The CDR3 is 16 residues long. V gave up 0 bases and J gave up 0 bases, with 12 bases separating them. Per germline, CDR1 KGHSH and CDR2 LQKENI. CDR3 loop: CASSPPEDFNSYEQYF. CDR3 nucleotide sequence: TGTGCCAGCTCACCACCAGAGGACTTCAACTCCTACGAGCAGTACTTC.

The CDR3 region is CASSYSTSGGLRTQYF. CDR3 coding DNA: TGTGCCAGCAGTTACTCGACGAGCGGGGGCCTGCGGACCCAGTACTTC. V is TRBV6-5 and J is TRBJ2-5, with TRBD2 matching 8 bases. The length of the CDR3 is 16 residues. Germline V gene data show CDR1 as MNHEY and CDR2 as SVGAGI. Losses at the gene ends were 0 bases for V and 7 bases for J; bases not matched to a gene: 10.

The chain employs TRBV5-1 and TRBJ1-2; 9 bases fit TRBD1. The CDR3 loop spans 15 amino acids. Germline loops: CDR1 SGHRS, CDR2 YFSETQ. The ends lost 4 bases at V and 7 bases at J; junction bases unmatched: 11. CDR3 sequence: CASSPPGQGRVGYTF. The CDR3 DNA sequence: TGCGCCAGCAGCCCACCGGGACAGGGACGAGTTGGCTACACCTTC.

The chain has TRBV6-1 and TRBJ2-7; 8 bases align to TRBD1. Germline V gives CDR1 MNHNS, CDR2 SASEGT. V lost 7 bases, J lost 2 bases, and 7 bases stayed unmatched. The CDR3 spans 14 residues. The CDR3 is CASNLGQGPYEQYF. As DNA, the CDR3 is TGTGCCAGCAACCTTGGACAGGGCCCCTACGAGCAGTACTTC.

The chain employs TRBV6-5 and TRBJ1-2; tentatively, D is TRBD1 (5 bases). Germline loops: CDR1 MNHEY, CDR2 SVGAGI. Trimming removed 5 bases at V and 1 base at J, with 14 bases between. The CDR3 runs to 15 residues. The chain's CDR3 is CASSRGTPVNYGYTF. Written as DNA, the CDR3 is TGTGCCAGCAGTCGAGGGACGCCAGTTAACTATGGCTACACCTTC.

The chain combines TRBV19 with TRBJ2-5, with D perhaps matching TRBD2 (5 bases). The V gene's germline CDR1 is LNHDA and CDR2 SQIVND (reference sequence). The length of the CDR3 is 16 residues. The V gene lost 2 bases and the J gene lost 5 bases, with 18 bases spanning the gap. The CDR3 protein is CASSILDSSGLETQYF. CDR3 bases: TGTGCCAGTAGTATACTGGACTCCTCTGGTCTGGAGACCCAGTACTTC.

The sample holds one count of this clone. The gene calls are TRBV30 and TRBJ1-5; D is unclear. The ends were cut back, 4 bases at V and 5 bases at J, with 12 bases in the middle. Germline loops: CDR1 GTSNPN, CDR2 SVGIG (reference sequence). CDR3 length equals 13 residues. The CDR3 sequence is CAWNPQWDQPQHF. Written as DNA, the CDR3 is TGTGCCTGGAACCCGCAGTGGGATCAGCCCCAGCATTTT.

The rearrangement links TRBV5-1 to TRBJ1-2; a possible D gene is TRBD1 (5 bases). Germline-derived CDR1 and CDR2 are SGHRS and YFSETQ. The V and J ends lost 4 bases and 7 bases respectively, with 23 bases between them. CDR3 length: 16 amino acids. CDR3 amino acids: CASSETAGTGLGGYTF. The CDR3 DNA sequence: TGCGCCAGCAGCGAAACAGCAGGGACGGGTTTGGGTGGCTACACCTTC.

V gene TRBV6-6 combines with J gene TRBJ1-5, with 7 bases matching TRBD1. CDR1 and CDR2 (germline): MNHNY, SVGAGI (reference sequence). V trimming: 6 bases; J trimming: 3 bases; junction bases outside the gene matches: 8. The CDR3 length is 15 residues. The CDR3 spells CASSDRVTYNQPQHF. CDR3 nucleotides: TGTGCCAGCAGCGACAGGGTAACGTACAATCAGCCCCAGCATTTT.

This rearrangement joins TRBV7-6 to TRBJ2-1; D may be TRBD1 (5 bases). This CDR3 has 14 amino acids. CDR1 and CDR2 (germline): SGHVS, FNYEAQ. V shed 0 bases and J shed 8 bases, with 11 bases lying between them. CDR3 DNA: TGTGCCAGCAGCTTAGCGCCTTCAGGGTATGAGCAGTTCTTC. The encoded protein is CASSLAPSGYEQFF.

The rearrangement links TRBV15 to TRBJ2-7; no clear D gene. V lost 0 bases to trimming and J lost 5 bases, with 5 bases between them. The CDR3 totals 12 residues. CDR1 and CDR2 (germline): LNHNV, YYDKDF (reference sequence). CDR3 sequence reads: CATSRDGDEQYF. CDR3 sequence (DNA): TGTGCCACCAGCAGAGACGGTGACGAGCAGTACTTC.

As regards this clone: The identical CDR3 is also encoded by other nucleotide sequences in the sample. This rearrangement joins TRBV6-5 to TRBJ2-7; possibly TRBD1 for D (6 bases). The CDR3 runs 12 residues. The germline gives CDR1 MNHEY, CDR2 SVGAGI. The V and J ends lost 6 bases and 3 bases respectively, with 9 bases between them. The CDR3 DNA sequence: TGTGCCAGCAGCTCAGGGGTCTACGAGCAGTACTTC. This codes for CASSSGVYEQYF.

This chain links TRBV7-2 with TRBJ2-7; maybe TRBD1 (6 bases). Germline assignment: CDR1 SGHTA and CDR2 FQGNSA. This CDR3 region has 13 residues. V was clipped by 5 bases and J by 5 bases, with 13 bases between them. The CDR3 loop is CASSPPTGHEQYF. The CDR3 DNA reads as TGTGCCAGCAGCCCCCCGACAGGCCACGAGCAGTACTTC.

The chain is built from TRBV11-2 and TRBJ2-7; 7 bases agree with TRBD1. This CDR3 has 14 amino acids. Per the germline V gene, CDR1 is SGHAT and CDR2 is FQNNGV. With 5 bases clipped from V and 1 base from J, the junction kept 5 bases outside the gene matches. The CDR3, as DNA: TGTGCCAGCAGCAAATGGGACAGTTCCTACGAGCAGTACTTC. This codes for CASSKWDSSYEQYF. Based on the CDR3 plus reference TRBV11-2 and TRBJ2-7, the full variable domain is EAGVAQSPRYKIIEKRQSVAFWCNPISGHATLYWYQQILGQGPKLLIQFQNNGVVDDSQLPKDRFSAERLKGVDSTLKIQPAKLEDSAVYLCASSKWDSSYEQYFGPGTRLTVT.

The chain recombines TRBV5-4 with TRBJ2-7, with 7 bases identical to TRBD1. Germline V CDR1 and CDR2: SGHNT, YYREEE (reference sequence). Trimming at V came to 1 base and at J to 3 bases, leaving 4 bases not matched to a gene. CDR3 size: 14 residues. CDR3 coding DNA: TGTGCCAGCAGCTTGTCTCCAGGGGGCTACGAGCAGTACTTC. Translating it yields CASSLSPGGYEQYF.

The CDR3 DNA reads TGTGCCTGGAGTGGGACAGCGGCCACTGAAGCTTTCTTT. It codes for CAWSGTAATEAFF. This sequence joins TRBV30 and TRBJ1-1; possibly TRBD1 for D (6 bases). The CDR3 is 13 amino acids. The V end was cut by 1 base, the J end by 4 bases, with 10 bases between. CDR1 and CDR2 from the germline V gene are GTSNPN and SVGIG (reference sequence).

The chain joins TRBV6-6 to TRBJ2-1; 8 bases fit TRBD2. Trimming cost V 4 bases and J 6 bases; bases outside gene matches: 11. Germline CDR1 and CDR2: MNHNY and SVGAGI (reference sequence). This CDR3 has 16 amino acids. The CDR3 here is CASSSTIAGSGNEQFF. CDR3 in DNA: TGTGCCAGCAGTTCCACGATAGCGGGATCCGGCAATGAGCAGTTCTTC.